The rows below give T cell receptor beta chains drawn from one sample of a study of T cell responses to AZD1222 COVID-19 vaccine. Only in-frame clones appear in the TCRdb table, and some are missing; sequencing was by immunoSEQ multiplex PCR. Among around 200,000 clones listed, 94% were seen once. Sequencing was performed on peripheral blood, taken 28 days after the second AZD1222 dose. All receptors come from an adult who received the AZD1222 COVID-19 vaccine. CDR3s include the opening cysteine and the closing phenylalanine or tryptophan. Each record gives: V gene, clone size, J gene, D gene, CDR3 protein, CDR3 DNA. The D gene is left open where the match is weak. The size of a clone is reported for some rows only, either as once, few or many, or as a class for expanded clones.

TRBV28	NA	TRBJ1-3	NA	CASSLWGGEVSGNTIYF	TGTGCCAGCAGTTTATGGGGGGGGGAAGTCAGCGGAAACACCATATATTTT
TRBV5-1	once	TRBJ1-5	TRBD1	CASSRTGGNQPQHF	TGCGCCAGCAGCCGGACAGGGGGGAATCAGCCCCAGCATTTT
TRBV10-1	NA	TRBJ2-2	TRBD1	CASSETRTGTNTGELFF	TGCGCCAGCAGTGAGACCCGGACAGGGACGAACACCGGGGAGCTGTTTTTT
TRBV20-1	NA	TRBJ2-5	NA	CSASAHPVETQYF	TGCAGTGCTAGTGCCCACCCCGTCGAGACCCAGTACTTC
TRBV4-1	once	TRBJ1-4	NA	CASSRLQREVATNEKLFF	TGCGCCAGCAGCCGTTTGCAGAGGGAAGTGGCAACTAATGAAAAACTGTTTTTT
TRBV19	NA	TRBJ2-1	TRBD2	CASSPSGRADNEQFF	TGTGCCAGTAGTCCCAGCGGGAGGGCCGACAATGAGCAGTTCTTC
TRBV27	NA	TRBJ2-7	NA	CASSLSSGAEQYF	TGTGCCAGCAGTTTAAGTAGTGGGGCCGAGCAGTACTTC
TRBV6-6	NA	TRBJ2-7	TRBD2	CASGLAGENREQYF	TGTGCCAGCGGTCTAGCGGGAGAAAACCGGGAGCAGTACTTC
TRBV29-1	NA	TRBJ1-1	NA	CSVEGGPRMNTEAFF	TGCAGCGTTGAAGGGGGGCCGAGAATGAACACTGAAGCTTTCTTT
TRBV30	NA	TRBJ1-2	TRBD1	CAWSTGGNGYTF	TGTGCCTGGAGTACAGGGGGTAATGGCTACACCTTC
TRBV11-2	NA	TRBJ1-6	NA	CASSPKWGLSYNSPLHF	TGTGCCAGCAGCCCCAAGTGGGGGCTCTCCTATAATTCACCCCTCCACTTT
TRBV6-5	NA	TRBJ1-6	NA	CASSAGDNSPLHF	TGTGCCAGCTCCGCGGGTGATAATTCACCCCTCCACTTT
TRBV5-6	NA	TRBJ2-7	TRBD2	CASSRLAGVSSYEQYF	TGTGCCAGCAGCCGACTGGCGGGGGTAAGCTCCTACGAGCAGTACTTC
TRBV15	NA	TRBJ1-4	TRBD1	CATSRKGAANEKLFF	TGTGCCACCAGCAGGAAGGGGGCAGCTAATGAAAAACTGTTTTTT
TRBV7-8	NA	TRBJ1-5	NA	CASSSAGLNKPQHF	TGTGCCAGCAGCTCCGCGGGACTCAATAAGCCCCAGCATTTT
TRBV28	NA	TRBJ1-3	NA	CASSLYPTRSSGNTIYF	TGTGCCAGCAGTTTATATCCGACGAGGAGCTCTGGAAACACCATATATTTT
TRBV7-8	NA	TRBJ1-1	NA	CASSLVRIQERTEAFF	TGTGCCAGCAGCTTAGTCCGGATCCAAGAGCGCACTGAAGCTTTCTTT
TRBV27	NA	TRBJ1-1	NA	CASRSPWAANTEAFF	TGTGCCAGCAGATCTCCGTGGGCCGCGAACACTGAAGCTTTCTTT
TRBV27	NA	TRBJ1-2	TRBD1	CASSVQGTYGYTF	TGTGCCAGCAGTGTACAGGGGACCTATGGCTACACCTTC
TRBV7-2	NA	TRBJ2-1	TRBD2	CASSPRLAGGGEQFF	TGTGCCAGCAGCCCCCGACTAGCGGGGGGTGGTGAGCAGTTCTTC
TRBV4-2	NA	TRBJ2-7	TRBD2	CASSQESGPGLAGDYEQYF	TGTGCCAGCAGCCAAGAATCGGGGCCCGGACTAGCGGGAGATTACGAGCAGTACTTC
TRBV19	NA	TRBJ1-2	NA	CASSMGSGGNYGYTF	TGTGCCAGTAGTATGGGTTCCGGCGGGAACTATGGCTACACCTTC
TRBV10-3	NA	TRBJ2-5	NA	CAISEQGETQYF	TGTGCCATCAGTGAGCAGGGGGAGACCCAGTACTTC
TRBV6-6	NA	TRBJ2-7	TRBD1	CASSLPGQGSYEQYF	TGTGCCAGCAGTTTACCGGGACAGGGGTCGTACGAGCAGTACTTC
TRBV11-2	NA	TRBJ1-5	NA	CASSIQRDQPQHF	TGTGCCAGCAGCATACAGAGGGATCAGCCCCAGCATTTT
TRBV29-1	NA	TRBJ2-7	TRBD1	CSVRQGDGIWNEQYF	TGCAGCGTTCGACAGGGCGATGGGATTTGGAACGAGCAGTACTTC
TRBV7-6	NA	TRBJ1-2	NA	CASSLVHSRYGYTF	TGTGCCAGCAGCTTAGTTCACAGTCGCTATGGCTACACCTTC
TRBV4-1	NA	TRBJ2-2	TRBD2	CASSQTGGYIGELFF	TGCGCCAGCAGCCAAACGGGGGGGTATATCGGGGAGCTGTTTTTT
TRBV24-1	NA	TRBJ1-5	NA	CATSDPAQGDQPQHF	TGTGCCACCAGTGATCCAGCACAGGGAGATCAGCCCCAGCATTTT
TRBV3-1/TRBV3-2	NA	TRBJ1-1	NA	CASSRTVNTEAFF	TGTGCCAGCAGTCGGACAGTGAACACTGAAGCTTTCTTT
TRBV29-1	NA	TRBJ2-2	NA	CSVGGPSNTGELFF	TGCAGCGTTGGAGGGCCGTCGAACACCGGGGAGCTGTTTTTT
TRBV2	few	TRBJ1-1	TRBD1	CASSVDRVLNTEAFF	TGTGCCAGCAGTGTTGACAGGGTTTTAAACACTGAAGCTTTCTTT
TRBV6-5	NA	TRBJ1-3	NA	CASNGNTIYF	TGTGCCAGCAATGGAAACACCATATATTTT